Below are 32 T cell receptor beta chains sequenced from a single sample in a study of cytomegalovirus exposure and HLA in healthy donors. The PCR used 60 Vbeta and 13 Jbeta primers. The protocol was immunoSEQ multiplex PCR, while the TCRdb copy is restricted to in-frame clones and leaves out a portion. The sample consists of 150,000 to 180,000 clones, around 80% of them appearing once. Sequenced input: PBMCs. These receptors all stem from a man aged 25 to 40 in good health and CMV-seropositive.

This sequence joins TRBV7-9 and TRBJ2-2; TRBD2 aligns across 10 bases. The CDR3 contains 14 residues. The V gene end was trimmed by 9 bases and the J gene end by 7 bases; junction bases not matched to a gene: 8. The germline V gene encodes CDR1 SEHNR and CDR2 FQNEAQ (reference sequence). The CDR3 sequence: CAREALAGHGELFF. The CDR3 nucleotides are TGTGCCAGGGAAGCACTAGCGGGACACGGGGAGCTGTTTTTT.

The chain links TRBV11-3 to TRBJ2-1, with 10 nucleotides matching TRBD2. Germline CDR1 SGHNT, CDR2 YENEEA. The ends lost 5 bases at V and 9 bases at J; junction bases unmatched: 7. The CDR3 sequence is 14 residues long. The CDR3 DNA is TGTGCCAGCAGCCCAGCGGGAGGGCCGGGTGAGCAGTTCTTC. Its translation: CASSPAGGPGEQFF.

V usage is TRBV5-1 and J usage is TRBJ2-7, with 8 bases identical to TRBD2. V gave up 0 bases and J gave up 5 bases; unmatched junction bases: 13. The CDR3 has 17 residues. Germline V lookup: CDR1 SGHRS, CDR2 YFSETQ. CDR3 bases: TGCGCCAGCAGCTTGGTCCCGGCGGGAGGCCGAGGGAACGAGCAGTACTTC. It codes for CASSLVPAGGRGNEQYF.

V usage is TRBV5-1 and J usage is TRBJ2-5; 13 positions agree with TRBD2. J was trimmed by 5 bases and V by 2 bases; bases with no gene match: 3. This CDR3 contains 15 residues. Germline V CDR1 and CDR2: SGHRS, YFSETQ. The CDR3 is CASSLRTSGSETQYF. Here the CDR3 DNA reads TGCGCCAGCAGCTTACGGACTAGCGGGAGTGAGACCCAGTACTTC. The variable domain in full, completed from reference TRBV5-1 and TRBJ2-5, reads KAGVTQTPRYLIKTRGQQVTLSCSPISGHRSVSWYQQTPGQGLQFLFEYFSETQRNKGNFPGRFSGRQFSNSRSEMNVSTLELGDSALYLCASSLRTSGSETQYFGPGTRLLVL.

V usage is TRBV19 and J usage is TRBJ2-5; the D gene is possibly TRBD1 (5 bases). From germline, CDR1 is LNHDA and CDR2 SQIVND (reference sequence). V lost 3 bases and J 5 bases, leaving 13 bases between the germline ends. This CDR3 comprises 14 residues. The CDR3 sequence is CASSIQGKAETQYF. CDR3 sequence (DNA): TGTGCCAGTAGTATCCAGGGTAAAGCGGAGACCCAGTACTTC.

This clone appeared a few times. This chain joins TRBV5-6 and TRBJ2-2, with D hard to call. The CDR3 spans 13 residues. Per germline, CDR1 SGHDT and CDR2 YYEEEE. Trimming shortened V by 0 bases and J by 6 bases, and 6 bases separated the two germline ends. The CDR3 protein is CASSLELAGELFF. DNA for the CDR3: TGTGCCAGCAGCTTGGAGCTCGCCGGGGAGCTGTTTTTT. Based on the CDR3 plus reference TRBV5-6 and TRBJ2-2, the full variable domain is DAGVTQSPTHLIKTRGQQVTLRCSPKSGHDTVSWYQQALGQGPQFIFQYYEEEERQRGNFPDRFSGHQFPNYSSELNVNALLLGDSALYLCASSLELAGELFFGEGSRLTVL.

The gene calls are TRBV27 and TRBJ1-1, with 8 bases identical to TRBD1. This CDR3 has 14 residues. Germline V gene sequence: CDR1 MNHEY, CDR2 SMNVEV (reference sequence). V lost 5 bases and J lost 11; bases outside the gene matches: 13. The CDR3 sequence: CASSGLQGVLVAFF. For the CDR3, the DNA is TGTGCCAGCAGTGGCTTACAGGGGGTTCTCGTCGCTTTCTTT.

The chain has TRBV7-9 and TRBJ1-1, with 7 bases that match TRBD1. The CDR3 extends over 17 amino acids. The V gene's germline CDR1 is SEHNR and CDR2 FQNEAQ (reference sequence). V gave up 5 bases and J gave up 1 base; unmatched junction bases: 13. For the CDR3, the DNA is TGTGCCAGCAGCCCCTCAACCACGACAGGGAAGAACACTGAAGCTTTCTTT. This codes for CASSPSTTTGKNTEAFF.

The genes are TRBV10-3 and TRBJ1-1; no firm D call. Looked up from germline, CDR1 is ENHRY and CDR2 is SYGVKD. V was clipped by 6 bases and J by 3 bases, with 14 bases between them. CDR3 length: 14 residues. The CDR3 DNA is TGTGCCATCAGAGACCGAGGGAGTTACACTGAAGCTTTCTTT. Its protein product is CAIRDRGSYTEAFF.

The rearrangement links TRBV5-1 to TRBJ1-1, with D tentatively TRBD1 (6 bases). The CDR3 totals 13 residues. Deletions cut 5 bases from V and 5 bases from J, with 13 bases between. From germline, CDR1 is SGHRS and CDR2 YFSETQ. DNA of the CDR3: TGCGCCAGCAGTCGGACAGAGAGGACTGAAGCTTTCTTT. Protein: CASSRTERTEAFF.

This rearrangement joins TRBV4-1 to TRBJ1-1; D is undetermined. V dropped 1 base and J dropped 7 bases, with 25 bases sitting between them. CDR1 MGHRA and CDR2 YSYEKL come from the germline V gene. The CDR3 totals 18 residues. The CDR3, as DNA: TGCGCCAGCAGCCAAGTAGCCCCGGGTGGCAGCCTTATGGGTGAAGCTTTCTTT. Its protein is CASSQVAPGGSLMGEAFF.

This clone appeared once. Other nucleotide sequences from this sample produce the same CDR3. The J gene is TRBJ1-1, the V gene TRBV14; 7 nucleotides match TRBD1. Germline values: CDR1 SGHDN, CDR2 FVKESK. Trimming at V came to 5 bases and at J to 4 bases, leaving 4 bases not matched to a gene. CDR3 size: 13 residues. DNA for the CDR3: TGTGCCAGCAGCACCCCAGGGGGCACTGAAGCTTTCTTT. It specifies CASSTPGGTEAFF.

CDR3 sequence (DNA): TGTGCCAGCAGCTTAGATGGGCTAGCGGGAGGGACCCCCTACAATGAGCAGTTCTTC. This gives the protein CASSLDGLAGGTPYNEQFF. The chain employs TRBV11-2 and TRBJ2-1; 12 nucleotides match TRBD2. From germline, CDR1 is SGHAT and CDR2 FQNNGV. V shed 0 bases and J 2 bases; nucleotides not matched to a gene: 8. This CDR3 has 19 residues.

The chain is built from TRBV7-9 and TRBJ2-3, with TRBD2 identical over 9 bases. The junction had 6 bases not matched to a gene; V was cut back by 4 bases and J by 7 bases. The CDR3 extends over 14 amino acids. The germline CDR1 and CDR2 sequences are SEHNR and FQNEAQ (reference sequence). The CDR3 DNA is TGTGCCAGCAGCTCGTTCCTAGCGGGGAATACGCAGTATTTT. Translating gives CASSSFLAGNTQYF. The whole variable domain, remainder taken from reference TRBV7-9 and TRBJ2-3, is DTGVSQNPRHKITKRGQNVTFRCDPISEHNRLYWYRQTLGQGPEFLTYFQNEAQLEKSRLLSDRFSAERPKGSFSTLEIQRTEQGDSAMYLCASSSFLAGNTQYFGPGTRLTVL.

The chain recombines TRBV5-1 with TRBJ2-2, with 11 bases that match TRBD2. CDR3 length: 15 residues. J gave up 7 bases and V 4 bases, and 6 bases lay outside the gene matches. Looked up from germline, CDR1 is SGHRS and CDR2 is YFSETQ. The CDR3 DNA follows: TGCGCCAGCAGCGTTAGCGGGAGGGCTATCGGGGAGCTGTTTTTT. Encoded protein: CASSVSGRAIGELFF.

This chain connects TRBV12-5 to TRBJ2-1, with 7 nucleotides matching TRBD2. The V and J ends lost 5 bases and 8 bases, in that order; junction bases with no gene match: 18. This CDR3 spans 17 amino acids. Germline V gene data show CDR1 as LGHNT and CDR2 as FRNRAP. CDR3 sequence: CASGPARGSNLGDEQFF. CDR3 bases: TGTGCTAGTGGTCCCGCCCGCGGGAGTAATTTAGGCGATGAGCAGTTCTTC.

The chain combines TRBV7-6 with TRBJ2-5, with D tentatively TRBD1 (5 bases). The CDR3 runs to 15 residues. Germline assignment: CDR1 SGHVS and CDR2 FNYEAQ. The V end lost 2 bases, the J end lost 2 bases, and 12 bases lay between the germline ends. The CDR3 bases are TGTGCCAGCAGCTTACTTGGTCAGGGACAAGAGACCCAGTACTTC. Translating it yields CASSLLGQGQETQYF.

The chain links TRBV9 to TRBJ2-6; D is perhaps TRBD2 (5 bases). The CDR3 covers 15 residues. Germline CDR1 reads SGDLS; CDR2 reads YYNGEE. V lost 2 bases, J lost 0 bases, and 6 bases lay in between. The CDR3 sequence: CASSVSGSGANVLTF. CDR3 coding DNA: TGTGCCAGCAGCGTCAGCGGCTCTGGGGCCAACGTCCTGACTTTC.

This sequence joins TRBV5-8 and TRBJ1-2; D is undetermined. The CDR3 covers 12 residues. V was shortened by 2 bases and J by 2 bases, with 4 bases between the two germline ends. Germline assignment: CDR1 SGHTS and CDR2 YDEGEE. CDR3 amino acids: CASSFQNYGYTF. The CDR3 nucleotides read TGTGCCAGCAGCTTTCAGAACTATGGCTACACCTTC.

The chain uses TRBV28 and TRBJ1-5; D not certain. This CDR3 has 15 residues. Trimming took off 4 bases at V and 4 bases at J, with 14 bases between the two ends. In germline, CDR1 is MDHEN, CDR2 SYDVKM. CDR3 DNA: TGTGCCAGCAGTTCTCTGGGCAGCGGAAATCAGCCCCAGCATTTT. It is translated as CASSSLGSGNQPQHF. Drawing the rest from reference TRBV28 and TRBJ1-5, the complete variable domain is DVKVTQSSRYLVKRTGEKVFLECVQDMDHENMFWYRQDPGLGLRLIYFSYDVKMKEKGDIPEGYSVSREKKERFSLILESASTNQTSMYLCASSSLGSGNQPQHFGDGTRLSIL.

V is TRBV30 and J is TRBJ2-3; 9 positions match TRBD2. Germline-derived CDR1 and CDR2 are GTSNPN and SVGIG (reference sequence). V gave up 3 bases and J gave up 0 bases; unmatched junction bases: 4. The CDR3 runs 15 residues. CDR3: CAWRLAGTSTDTQYF. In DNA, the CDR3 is TGTGCCTGGAGACTAGCGGGTACTAGCACAGATACGCAGTATTTT.

The CDR3 DNA follows: TGTGCCAGCAGCTTAAACCCTAGCGGGAGGCAGAACACCGGGGAGCTGTTTTTT. It codes for CASSLNPSGRQNTGELFF. The chain couples TRBV7-3 to TRBJ2-2; 11 nucleotides agree with TRBD2. The CDR3 contains 18 residues. V shed 1 base and J 1 base; nucleotides not matched to a gene: 5. Germline assignment: CDR1 SGHTA and CDR2 FQGTGA.

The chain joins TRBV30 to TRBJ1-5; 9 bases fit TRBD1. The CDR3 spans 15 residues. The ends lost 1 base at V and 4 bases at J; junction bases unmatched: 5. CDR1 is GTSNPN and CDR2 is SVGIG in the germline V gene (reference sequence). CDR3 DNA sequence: TGTGCCTGGAGTGACGGGACAGGGATTAATCAGCCCCAGCATTTT. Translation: CAWSDGTGINQPQHF.

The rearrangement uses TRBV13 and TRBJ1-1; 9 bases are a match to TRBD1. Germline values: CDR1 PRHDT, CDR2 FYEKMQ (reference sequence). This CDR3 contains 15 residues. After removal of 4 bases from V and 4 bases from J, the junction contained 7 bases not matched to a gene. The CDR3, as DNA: TGTGCCAGCAGCTCGTGGACAGGGGATAGCACTGAAGCTTTCTTT. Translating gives CASSSWTGDSTEAFF.

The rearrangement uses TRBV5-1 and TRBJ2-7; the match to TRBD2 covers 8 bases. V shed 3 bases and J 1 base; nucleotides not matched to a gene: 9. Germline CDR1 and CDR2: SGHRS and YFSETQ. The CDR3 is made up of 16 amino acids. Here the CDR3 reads CASSWIPGLESYEQYF. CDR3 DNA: TGCGCCAGCAGCTGGATACCGGGACTAGAGTCCTACGAGCAGTACTTC.

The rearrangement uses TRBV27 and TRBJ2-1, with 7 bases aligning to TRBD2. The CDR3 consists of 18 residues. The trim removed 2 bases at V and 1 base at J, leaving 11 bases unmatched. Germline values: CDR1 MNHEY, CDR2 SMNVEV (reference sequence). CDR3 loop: CASSLRSREGRSYNEQFF. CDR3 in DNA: TGTGCCAGCAGTTTACGGTCGAGGGAGGGCCGGTCCTACAATGAGCAGTTCTTC.

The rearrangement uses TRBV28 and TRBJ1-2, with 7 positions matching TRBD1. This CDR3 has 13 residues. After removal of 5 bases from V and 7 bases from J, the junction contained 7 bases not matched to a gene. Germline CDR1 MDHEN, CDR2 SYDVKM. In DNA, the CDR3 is TGTGCCAGCAGTCGAGGACAGGCCCTTGGCTACACCTTC. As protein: CASSRGQALGYTF.

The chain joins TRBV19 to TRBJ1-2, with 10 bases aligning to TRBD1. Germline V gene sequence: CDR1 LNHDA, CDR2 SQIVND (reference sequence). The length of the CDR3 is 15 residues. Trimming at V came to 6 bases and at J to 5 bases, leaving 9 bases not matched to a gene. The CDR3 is CASSSDRGLWYGYTF. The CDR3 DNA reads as TGTGCCAGTAGCTCCGACAGGGGGCTGTGGTATGGCTACACCTTC.

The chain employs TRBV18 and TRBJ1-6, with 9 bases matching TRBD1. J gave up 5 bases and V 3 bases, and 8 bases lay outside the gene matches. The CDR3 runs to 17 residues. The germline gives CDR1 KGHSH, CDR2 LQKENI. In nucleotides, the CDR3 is TGTGCCAGCTCACCCTCGACAGGGGGAACGGATAATTCACCCCTCCACTTT. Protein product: CASSPSTGGTDNSPLHF.

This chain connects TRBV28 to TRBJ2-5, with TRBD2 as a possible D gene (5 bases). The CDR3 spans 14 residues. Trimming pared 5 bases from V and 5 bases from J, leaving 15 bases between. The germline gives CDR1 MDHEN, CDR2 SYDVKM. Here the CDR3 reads CASSQADQGETQYF. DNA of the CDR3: TGTGCCAGCAGTCAAGCGGACCAAGGGGAGACCCAGTACTTC.

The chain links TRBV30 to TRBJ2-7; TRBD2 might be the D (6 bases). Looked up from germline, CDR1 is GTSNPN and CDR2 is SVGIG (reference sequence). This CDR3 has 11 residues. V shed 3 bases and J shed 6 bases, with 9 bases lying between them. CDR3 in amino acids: CAWSFGSEQYF. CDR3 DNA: TGTGCCTGGAGCTTCGGGAGCGAGCAGTACTTC.

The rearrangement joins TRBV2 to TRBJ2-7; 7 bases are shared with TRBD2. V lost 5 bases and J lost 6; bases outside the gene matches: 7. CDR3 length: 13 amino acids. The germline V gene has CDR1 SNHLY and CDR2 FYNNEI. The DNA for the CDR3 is TGTGCCAGCAGTCGTCTAGCGGTAGGCGAGCAGTACTTC. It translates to CASSRLAVGEQYF.